This T cell receptor beta chain was sequenced in a study of CD8 T cells in ankylosing spondylitis. TCRdb independently ran MiXCR on the 5' RACE reads; one entry per CDR3 protein. This table holds roughly 230,000 distinct CDR3 sequences, over 7% found once. In its sample, this clonotype was seen many times. Germline V gives CDR1 MNHNS, CDR2 SASEGT. The CDR3 spans 15 residues. Unmatched junction bases numbered 5, after V lost 6 bases and J lost 4 bases. The chain recombines TRBV6-1 with TRBJ2-2; 10 nucleotides agree with TRBD1. What was sequenced was blood, either unsorted or a sorted T cell fraction (not recorded which). The TCR comes from a female donor with ankylosing spondylitis or in good health (not recorded which). In DNA form, the CDR3 reads TGTGCCAGCAGGAACGACAGGGGGCTCACCGGGGAGCTGTTTTTT. It yields the protein CASRNDRGLTGELFF.